This is a list of T cell receptor beta chains from one sample in a study of OX40 agonist ivuxolimab in advanced cancers. Assay: immunoSEQ multiplex PCR; the TCRdb copy retains only in-frame clones and omits some. This repertoire shows over 65,000 clones, less than 85% found once; its top ten account for roughly 0.5%. The sequencing here drew on CD4+ or CD8+ T cells sorted from blood, taken in a trial of the OX40 agonist ivuxolimab. The receptor source for this set is an adult with an advanced solid tumor such as melanoma, head and neck, liver or kidney cancer. CDR3s include the opening cysteine and the closing phenylalanine or tryptophan. The order of the fields is V gene, J gene, CDR3 protein.

TRBV5-1,TRBJ1-5,CASVPIPGDQPQHF
TRBV18,TRBJ1-2,CASSPQTAGNYGYTF
TRBV30,TRBJ2-1,CASGRAYNEQFF
TRBV5-4,TRBJ2-5,CASSFTSGTRETQYF
TRBV25-1,TRBJ1-6,CASSERSGQGFSPLHF
TRBV6-6,TRBJ1-5,CASSLGSSNQPQHF
TRBV6-1,TRBJ2-2,CASLGPANTGELFF
TRBV7-2,TRBJ1-6,CASSLGATVNSPLHF
TRBV9,TRBJ2-5,CASSGGRQGGLAGETQYF
TRBV18,TRBJ1-1,CASSPPGVGAMNTEAFF
TRBV9,TRBJ1-2,CASSVGQEGIYGYTF
TRBV18,TRBJ1-4,CASSRGMNEKLFF
TRBV5-4,TRBJ2-2,CASSYAGTGGTGELFF
TRBV30,TRBJ1-1,CAWSGGAGTEAFF
TRBV6-6,TRBJ2-1,CASLGDSSYNEQFF
TRBV7-2,TRBJ2-7,CASSSDNGYYEQYF
TRBV7-3,TRBJ2-1,CASSTGSSNEQFF
TRBV7-8,TRBJ2-7,CASSLRTGGFYEQYF
TRBV19,TRBJ1-5,CASGLNSNQPQHF
TRBV28,TRBJ1-2,CASSDGQALYGYTF
TRBV6-6,TRBJ2-7,CAASRLAEYEQYF
TRBV2,TRBJ2-2,CASSEATGGTTGELFF
TRBV7-2,TRBJ1-1,CASSATGGRDTEAFF
TRBV30,TRBJ2-1,CAWSVFPSGRYSEQFF
TRBV4-1,TRBJ2-1,CASSRIISGVNNEQFF
TRBV7-2,TRBJ2-7,CASSLQSGRGTYEQYF
TRBV18,TRBJ2-3,CASSGGTSGSGTDTQYF
TRBV6-5,TRBJ1-2,CASSPGGDYGYTF
TRBV9,TRBJ2-7,CASSVEARTDEQYF
TRBV4-3,TRBJ1-1,CASSQGTSFGEAFF
TRBV28,TRBJ2-1,CASSLRPSYEQFF
TRBV6-5,TRBJ1-1,CASRIGGTEAFF
TRBV27,TRBJ2-5,CASSFREYGAQYF
TRBV7-8,TRBJ2-2,CASSSLDRGARRTGELFF
TRBV11-2,TRBJ1-2,CASSLVPGDYGYTF
TRBV4-3,TRBJ1-2,CASSHSSGLNYGYTF